This TCR beta chain is from a study of read filtering for tumor transcriptome and immune sequencing (dated by TCRdb to 2020 to 2021). With respect to the entire study: Of the patients in the cohort, approximately 17 were male and roughly 13 were female, and their mean age was about 70 years, with a range of about 40 to 85. By revised international staging, roughly 8 patients were R-ISS I, under 20 were R-ISS II and 6 or 7 were R-ISS III. After DNase treatment, whole-transcriptome libraries were prepared with the TruSeq RNA Access Library Prep Kit. TCR-region mapped reads per sample ranged from about 4.05 to 11 million with IR-seq versus only about 85 to 1273 with RNA-seq. Using the same bone marrow samples, the study ran both targeted immune repertoire sequencing and bulk whole-transcriptome sequencing and then compared the TCR repertoires from each method. One main goal was a read-filtering strategy for immune repertoire data, in particular deciding whether clonotypes backed by only one read should be removed. Study-wide findings and limitations: Single-read clonotypes made up roughly 80% of clonotypes but approximately 3.5% of total reads in IR-seq, and less than 75% of clonotypes and roughly 48% of reads in RNA-seq. IR-seq captured clonotypes at much higher depth and more reliably than RNA-seq, and smaller IR-seq throughput sufficed to identify most shared clonotypes. Removing single-read clonotypes increased the correlation between IR-seq and RNA-seq shared clonotype proportions. The sorted CD138-negative fraction was a mixed bone marrow immune population, not purified T cells.

The Immunoverse kit was used to build TCR libraries from about 400 ng RNA, with molecular barcoded adaptors covering alpha/delta and beta/gamma chains. TCR library preparation used the same RNA that was used for transcriptome sequencing. Sequencing of TCR libraries was carried out on an Illumina HiSeq 4000 with 2 x 150 cycles. In the source study's methods: With MiXCR, TCR reads were aligned to human V, D, J and C references and assembled into CDR3 clonotypes, with quality filtering and error correction included. The tcR package in R was used for analysis of clonotype counts and gene usage diversity. For inspection of raw mapping reads, RNA-seq reads were mapped by STAR aligner version 2.5.3a onto GRCh37 of the human genome. To test how sequencing depth affected the clonotypes detected, IR-seq fastq files were randomly downsampled with Seqtk 1.3. TCRdb took the public reads, trimmed them with fastp at Q25, ran MiXCR for clone calling and kept in-frame beta chains. Rows with a matching CDR3 protein are joined into one entry that keeps the most common DNA and genes. The V and J calls and clone size are TCRdb's, not the authors'. The sample table holds about 48,000 distinct CDR3 sequences, of which around 19% were seen once. Together, the top ten hold about 16% of the sample.

Every patient had bone marrow sampled at the time of active disease. Bone marrow mononuclear cells were isolated by Ficoll-Hypaque density gradient centrifugation. To remove myeloma plasma cells, the cells were labeled with CD138 magnetic microbeads on a MACS separator, and CD138-negative cells were then collected by negative selection. Flow cytometry on an Attune NxT with CD138 antibodies was used to check the purity of the isolated cells. TRIzol reagent was used to extract total RNA, which was then quantified with a NanoDrop spectrophotometer. Paired RNA-seq and IR-seq were performed on the CD138-negative bone marrow sample of each patient. The CDR3 numbers 15 residues from cysteine through phenylalanine. This entry keeps only the CDR3 DNA: 45 bases, framed from base 1. CDR1 and CDR2 (SGHRS, YFSETQ) derive from the germline V gene. The V and J ends are trimmed by 0 bases and 5 bases, leaving 14 bases between them.

As for this clonotype: Its antigen is still unknown. One base away there is no much larger clone; base qualities are not given.

This TCR was recovered from a donor aged 40 or older with multiple myeloma. Sequenced material: a population of CD138-negative cells sorted from bone marrow. What the cell subset or site label conveys for this sample: bone marrow mononuclear cells depleted of CD138+ plasma/myeloma cells by negative magnetic selection. The rearrangement combines TRBV5-1 with TRBJ1-1; the D gene is not confidently resolved. The CDR3 protein: CASSLVGIPETEAFF. The DNA reads as follows: TGCGCCAGCAGCTTGGTTGGGATCCCGGAGACTGAAGCTTTCTTT. Full variable domain (CDR3 extended with the reference TRBV5-1 and TRBJ1-1 proteins): KAGVTQTPRYLIKTRGQQVTLSCSPISGHRSVSWYQQTPGQGLQFLFEYFSETQRNKGNFPGRFSGRQFSNSRSEMNVSTLELGDSALYLCASSLVGIPETEAFFGQGTRLTVV.